Listed below are T cell receptor beta chains from one sample, sequenced in a study of T-cell memory formation after mild COVID-19. TCRdb analysed the 5' RACE reads with MiXCR anew, one entry per CDR3 protein. This table holds roughly 49,000 distinct CDR3 sequences, 25% to 30% found once. The source material was PBMCs or a T cell subset sorted from them (not recorded which). The receptor source for this set is a man aged 18 to 35 who had mild COVID-19 (a few samples of this study predate the infection). Cell type and time point are not known. Each CDR3 is given with its conserved first and last residue. The order of the fields is J gene, D gene, V gene, clone size, CDR3 protein, CDR3 DNA. D genes are given only for firm matches. Expanded clones get a size class; other rows say once, few or many, or leave the size out.

TRBJ2-3	TRBD2	TRBV3-1	few	CASSQEASGGITDTQYF	TGTGCCAGCAGCCAAGAAGCTAGCGGGGGGATAACAGATACGCAGTATTTT
TRBJ1-2	TRBD1	TRBV20-1	few	CSARTGTGYGYTF	TGCAGTGCTAGAACCGGGACAGGGTATGGCTACACCTTC
TRBJ1-2	-	TRBV4-1	-	CASSVDRDGYGYTF	TGCGCCAGCAGCGTAGACCGGGACGGCTATGGCTACACCTTC
TRBJ2-5	TRBD1	TRBV7-9	once	CASSSQGVGTQYF	TGTGCCAGCAGCTCACAGGGGGTCGGGACCCAGTACTTC
TRBJ1-5	-	TRBV6-1	-	CASSEAWGSNQPQHF	TGTGCCAGCAGTGAAGCGTGGGGGTCCAATCAGCCCCAGCATTTT
TRBJ2-1	TRBD2	TRBV12-3/TRBV12-4	few	CASTTSGGGPYEQFF	TGTGCCAGCACCACCTCCGGGGGGGGCCCTTATGAGCAGTTCTTC
TRBJ2-1	TRBD1	TRBV6-5	-	CASSYGTGTYEQFF	TGTGCCAGCAGTTACGGGACAGGGACCTATGAGCAGTTCTTC
TRBJ1-4	-	TRBV7-8	-	CASSLSSGPNEKLFF	TGTGCCAGCAGCTTAAGTAGTGGGCCTAATGAAAAACTGTTTTTT
TRBJ2-3	-	TRBV11-2	-	CASSLSRGYTDTQYF	TGTGCCAGCAGCTTAAGCCGGGGGTACACAGATACGCAGTATTTT
TRBJ1-2	-	TRBV5-1	-	CASSLGLGRPFYGYTF	TGCGCCAGCAGCTTGGGGCTCGGGCGACCATTCTATGGCTACACCTTC
TRBJ2-3	TRBD2	TRBV20-1	-	CSARDPERGAGTQYF	TGCAGTGCTAGAGATCCGGAGCGGGGGGCAGGTACGCAGTATTTT
TRBJ2-3	TRBD1	TRBV7-6	-	CASSRARGQGRTDTQYF	TGTGCCAGCAGCCGAGCCCGGGGACAGGGACGCACAGATACGCAGTATTTT
TRBJ2-2	-	TRBV29-1	-	CSVVGARGSTGELFF	TGCAGCGTTGTAGGGGCGCGAGGTTCCACCGGGGAGCTGTTTTTT
TRBJ2-3	-	TRBV7-9	few	CASSHRDGVRTDTQYF	TGTGCCAGCAGCCACCGGGACGGGGTGCGCACAGATACGCAGTATTTT
TRBJ1-5	TRBD1	TRBV4-1	-	CASSPGTELYNQPQHF	TGCGCCAGCAGCCCGGGGACAGAACTATATAATCAGCCCCAGCATTTT
TRBJ1-1	-	TRBV3-1	-	CASSPRGHSGTEAFF	TGTGCCAGCAGCCCGCGGGGCCACTCGGGCACTGAAGCTTTCTTT
TRBJ1-6	TRBD1	TRBV6-5	few	CASSFPDRGYSPLHF	TGTGCCAGCAGCTTCCCCGACAGGGGGTATTCACCCCTCCACTTT
TRBJ2-5	-	TRBV20-1	few	CSASLEGPSQETQYF	TGCAGTGCTAGCCTAGAAGGGCCGTCCCAAGAGACCCAGTACTTC
TRBJ2-1	TRBD1	TRBV7-6	few	CASSWGQGDEQFF	TGTGCCAGCAGCTGGGGACAGGGTGATGAGCAGTTCTTC
TRBJ2-2	-	TRBV6-4	-	CASSDWSGELFF	TGTGCCAGCAGTGACTGGTCCGGGGAGCTGTTTTTT
TRBJ2-2	-	TRBV9	few	CASSGGHFGLQNTGELFF	TGTGCCAGCAGCGGGGGGCACTTTGGGCTTCAGAACACCGGGGAGCTGTTTTTT
TRBJ2-3	-	TRBV12-3/TRBV12-4	-	CASSSPETSTDTQYF	TGTGCCAGCAGTTCCCCGGAAACTAGCACAGATACGCAGTATTTT
TRBJ2-7	-	TRBV3-1	-	CASSQDNNEQYF	TGTGCCAGCAGCCAAGATAACAACGAGCAGTACTTC
TRBJ2-3	-	TRBV30	-	CAWNLVADTQYF	TGTGCCTGGAATTTAGTAGCAGATACGCAGTATTTT
TRBJ1-6	-	TRBV6-5	-	CASSYSLGGDSPLHF	TGTGCCAGCAGTTACTCTCTTGGGGGTGATTCACCCCTCCACTTT
TRBJ2-1	-	TRBV11-2	-	CASSTSGGGYNEQFF	TGTGCCAGCAGCACTTCGGGGGGCGGCTACAATGAGCAGTTCTTC
TRBJ2-1	TRBD2	TRBV20-1	few	CSASGAGGSYNEQFF	TGCAGTGCCAGTGGAGCGGGGGGGTCCTACAATGAGCAGTTCTTC
TRBJ2-1	TRBD2	TRBV6-2/TRBV6-3	few	CASSYGLAADEQFF	TGTGCCAGCAGTTACGGGCTAGCGGCGGATGAGCAGTTCTTC
TRBJ2-6	TRBD1	TRBV11-2	-	CASSLTGTGGVRTNVLTF	TGTGCCAGCAGCCTAACCGGGACAGGGGGCGTCCGGACCAACGTCCTGACTTTC
TRBJ2-1	-	TRBV7-2	-	CASSQTVRQYNEQFF	TGTGCCAGCAGCCAGACAGTCCGGCAATACAATGAGCAGTTCTTC
TRBJ2-2	-	TRBV11-2	-	CASNQGGQELTGELFF	TGTGCCAGCAACCAGGGTGGGCAGGAGCTCACCGGGGAGCTGTTTTTT
TRBJ1-2	-	TRBV7-9	few	CASSDPSLAVNYGYTF	TGTGCCAGCAGCGACCCCTCATTAGCGGTTAACTATGGCTACACCTTC
TRBJ1-2	-	TRBV9	-	CASSVSGGLGYGYTF	TGTGCCAGCAGCGTTTCCGGGGGGCTTGGCTATGGCTACACCTTC
TRBJ2-7	TRBD1	TRBV4-3	many	CASSPGTGSYEQYF	TGCGCCAGCAGCCCCGGGACAGGCTCCTACGAGCAGTACTTC
TRBJ1-2	-	TRBV5-1	once	CASSPDRGLFYGYTF	TGCGCCAGCAGCCCGGATCGGGGCCTTTTTTATGGCTACACCTTC